This T cell receptor beta chain is from a study of blood T cell repertoires in COVID-19. Study-level information: Samples representing acute and convalescent COVID-19 were sourced from the United States, Italy and Spain. Nucleic acid was either cDNA or gDNA, and it came from T cells, B-cell-depleted T cells, or PBMCs.

The CDR3 runs 13 residues. V dropped 8 bases and J dropped 6 bases, with 13 bases sitting between them. Germline CDR1 and CDR2: MNHEY and SVGAGI. Assay used: immunoSEQ multiplex PCR; TCRdb lists only in-frame clones, some missing. The data hold some 430,000 clones, with around 90% observed a single time. The sample comprised PBMCs or T cells enriched from blood (not recorded which). The sequence derives from a man aged 18 to 29 who had recovered from COVID-19. The chain joins TRBV6-5 to TRBJ2-2; D not resolved. This CDR3 reads CASLSRFAGELFF. CDR3 DNA: TGTGCCAGCCTTTCTAGATTCGCCGGGGAGCTGTTTTTT.